The clone carrying this T cell receptor (beta chain) was seen a handful of times. The data belong to a study of T cell changes during pregnancy in multiple sclerosis. Measured with immunoSEQ multiplex PCR; TCRdb has only the in-frame clones, and not every one. Of around 110,000 clones listed, less than 95% were seen once; the top ten hold 0.78%. J gave up 1 base and V 6 bases, and 9 bases lay outside the gene matches. CDR3 length: 17 residues. CDR1 is SGHDN and CDR2 is FVKESK in the germline V gene. V usage is TRBV14 and J usage is TRBJ2-2, with 9 positions matching TRBD1. The clonotype was recovered from a female donor in good health, enrolled as a control in a pregnancy study. This specimen consisted of peripheral blood, obtained in the third trimester of pregnancy. The DNA for the CDR3 is TGTGCCAGCAGTCCAAACAGGGGGCACTGGAACACCGGGGAGCTGTTTTTT. Translation: CASSPNRGHWNTGELFF.